This T cell receptor beta chain was documented in a study of post-analysis software for immune sequencing data. Study outcomes and limitations: TRBV5-6, TRBV5-1 and TRBV20-1 were among four to six TRBV segments more frequent in patients than controls.

Turning to this clonotype: Its specificity is not known.

Unique molecular identifiers were built into the TCR beta cDNA libraries. TCRdb passed the PCR reads through MiXCR, listing each CDR3 protein once. The repertoire holds around 200,000 distinct CDR3 sequences, with around 30% as singletons. V was shortened by 7 bases and J by 2 bases, with 14 bases between the two germline ends. This CDR3 is 14 amino acids long. Germline CDR1 SGHVS, CDR2 FQNEAQ. V usage is TRBV7-8 and J usage is TRBJ1-1; no definite D call. The sequence was obtained from a girl aged 2-17 years with multiple sclerosis. Input material: blood. CDR3 bases: TGTGCCAGCATCAAGGGAATGAGCAACACTGAAGCTTTCTTT. Translated: CASIKGMSNTEAFF.